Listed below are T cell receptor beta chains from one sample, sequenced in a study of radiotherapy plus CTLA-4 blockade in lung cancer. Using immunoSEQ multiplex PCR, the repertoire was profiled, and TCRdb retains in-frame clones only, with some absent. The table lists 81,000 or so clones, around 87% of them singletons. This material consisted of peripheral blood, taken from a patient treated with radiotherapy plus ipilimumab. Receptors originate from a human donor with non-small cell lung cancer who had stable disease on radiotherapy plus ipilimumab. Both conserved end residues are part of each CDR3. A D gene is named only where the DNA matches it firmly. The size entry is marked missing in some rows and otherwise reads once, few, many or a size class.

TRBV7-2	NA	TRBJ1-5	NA	TGTGCCAGCAGCTTAGAAGCTTATCAGCCCCAGCATTTT	CASSLEAYQPQHF
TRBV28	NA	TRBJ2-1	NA	TGTGCCAGCAGACAGGGACGGACCAGCTCCTACAATGAGCAGTTCTTC	CASRQGRTSSYNEQFF
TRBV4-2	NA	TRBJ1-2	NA	TGTGCCAGCAGCCAAGAATCTGGAGTTACTAACTATGGCTACACCTTC	CASSQESGVTNYGYTF
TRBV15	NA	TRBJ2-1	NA	TGTGCCACCAGCAGAGATCTTCTCGGACTCGATGGGAATGAGCAGTTCTTC	CATSRDLLGLDGNEQFF
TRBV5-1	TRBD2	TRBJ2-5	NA	TGCGCCAGCAGCGTCGGACTAGCGGGGGACGAGACCCAGTACTTC	CASSVGLAGDETQYF
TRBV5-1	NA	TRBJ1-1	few	TGCGCCAGCAGCTTGGACCCCGGGTTGAACACTGAAGCTTTCTTT	CASSLDPGLNTEAFF
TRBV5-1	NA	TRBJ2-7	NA	TGCGCCAGCAGCTTACGGGGGACTTCCTACGAGCAGTACTTC	CASSLRGTSYEQYF
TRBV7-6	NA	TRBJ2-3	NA	TGTGCCAGCACGAGGGGGAGGACGGGATCCACAGATACGCAGTATTTT	CASTRGRTGSTDTQYF
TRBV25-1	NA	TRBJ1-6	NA	TGTGCCAGCAGTGGGGGCTCCTATAATTCACCCCTCCACTTT	CASSGGSYNSPLHF
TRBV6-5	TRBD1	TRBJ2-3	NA	TGTGCCAGCAGCGACTGGGGACAGAGCACAGATACGCAGTATTTT	CASSDWGQSTDTQYF
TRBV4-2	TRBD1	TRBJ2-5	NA	TGTGCCAGCAGCCAAGATTTCAGGACAGGATTGGGGGAGCAGTACTTC	CASSQDFRTGLGEQYF
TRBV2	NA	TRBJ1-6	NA	TGTGCCAGGGACGTTCCCAATTCACCCCTCCACTTT	CARDVPNSPLHF
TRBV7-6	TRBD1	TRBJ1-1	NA	TGTGCCAGCAGCAAAACAGGGGTGGGCACTGAAGCTTTCTTT	CASSKTGVGTEAFF
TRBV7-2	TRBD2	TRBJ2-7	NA	TGTGCCAGCAGCTGGAGCGGGGTAAGCTACTCCTACGAGCAGTACTTC	CASSWSGVSYSYEQYF
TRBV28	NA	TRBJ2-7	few	TGTGCCAGCAGCTATCTGGCCGGCTCCTACGAGCAGTACTTC	CASSYLAGSYEQYF
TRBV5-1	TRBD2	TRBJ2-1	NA	TGCGCCAGCAGCTTGGCGGGACTAGCCCCCTACAATGAGCAGTTCTTC	CASSLAGLAPYNEQFF